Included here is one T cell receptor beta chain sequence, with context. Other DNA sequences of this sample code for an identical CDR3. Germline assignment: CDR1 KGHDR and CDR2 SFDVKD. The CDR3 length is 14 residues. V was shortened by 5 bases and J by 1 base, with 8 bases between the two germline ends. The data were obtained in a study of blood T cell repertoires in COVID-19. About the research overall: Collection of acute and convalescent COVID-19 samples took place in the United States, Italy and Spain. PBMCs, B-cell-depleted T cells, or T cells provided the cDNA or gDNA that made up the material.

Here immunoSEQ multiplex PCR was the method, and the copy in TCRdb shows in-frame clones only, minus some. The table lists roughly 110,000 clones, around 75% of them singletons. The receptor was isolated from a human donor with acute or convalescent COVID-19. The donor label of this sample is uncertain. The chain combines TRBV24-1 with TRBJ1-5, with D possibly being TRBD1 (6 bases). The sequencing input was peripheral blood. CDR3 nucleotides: TGTGCCACCAGTGGAACAGGGAGCAATCAGCCCCAGCATTTT. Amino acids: CATSGTGSNQPQHF.